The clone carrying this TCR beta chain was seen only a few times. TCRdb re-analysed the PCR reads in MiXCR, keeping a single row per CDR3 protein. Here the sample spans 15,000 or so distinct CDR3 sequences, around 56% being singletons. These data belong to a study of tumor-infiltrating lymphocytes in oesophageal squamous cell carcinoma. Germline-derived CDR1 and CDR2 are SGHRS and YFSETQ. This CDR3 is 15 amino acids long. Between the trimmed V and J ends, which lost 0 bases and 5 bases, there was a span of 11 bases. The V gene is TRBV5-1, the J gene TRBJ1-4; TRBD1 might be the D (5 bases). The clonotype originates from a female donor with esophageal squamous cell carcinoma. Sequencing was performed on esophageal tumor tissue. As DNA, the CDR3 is TGCGCCAGCAGCTTGGATGGGGGGAGGAATGAAAAACTGTTTTTT. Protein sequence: CASSLDGGRNEKLFF.